This T cell receptor (beta chain) is from a study of identical twins. This CDR3 is 17 amino acids long. The V gene's germline CDR1 is MNHNS and CDR2 SASEGT. V lost 5 bases to trimming and J lost 6 bases; unmatched junction nucleotides: 14. TCRdb re-derived calls from the 5' RACE reads in MiXCR, one entry per CDR3 protein. Of about 390,000 distinct CDR3 sequences in the sample, roughly 9% were seen once. This clonotype has just a few counts. The receptor was isolated from a woman aged 50 to 65 in good health. The chain is built from TRBV6-1 and TRBJ2-2, with TRBD2 identical over 8 bases. Sequenced: naive T cells sorted from blood. CDR3 amino acids: CASSKQRESLVPGELFF. CDR3 nucleotides: TGTGCCAGCAGTAAGCAGCGGGAGAGTTTGGTTCCCGGGGAGCTGTTTTTT.